These T cell receptor beta chains were read from a single sample in a study of patients and donors after allogeneic stem cell transplantation. TCRdb reprocessed the RT-PCR reads with MiXCR, giving one entry per CDR3 protein. The repertoire holds about 200,000 distinct CDR3 sequences, 35% to 45% seen once, with roughly 11% in the top ten. The sample was blood, either unsorted or a sorted T cell fraction (not recorded which). Receptors originate from a human donor who was either an allogeneic HSCT recipient or a stem cell or donor lymphocyte infusion donor (not recorded which). It is not recorded whose cells these are; they may come from a transplant donor. Each CDR3 is given with its conserved first and last residue. A D gene is named only where the DNA matches it firmly. Expanded clones are given a class, and other clones once, few, many or no size at all.

TRBV12-3/TRBV12-4	TRBJ2-5	TRBD2	.	CASSKIRGAQYF	TGTGCCAGCAGCAAAATCCGGGGGGCCCAGTACTTC
TRBV20-1	TRBJ1-4	.	.	CSARDPGAGEKLFF	TGCAGTGCTAGAGACCCAGGGGCAGGGGAAAAACTGTTTTTT
TRBV5-1	TRBJ1-2	TRBD1	.	CASSTGQGAENYGYTF	TGCGCCAGCAGCACCGGACAGGGGGCGGAAAACTATGGCTACACCTTC
TRBV4-1	TRBJ1-6	TRBD1	few	CASSPGQGSINYNSPLHF	TGCGCCAGCAGCCCGGGACAGGGATCTATAAACTATAATTCACCCCTCCACTTT
TRBV6-2/TRBV6-3	TRBJ1-1	.	.	CASSYRRTNTEAFF	TGTGCCAGCAGTTACAGGCGGACGAACACTGAAGCTTTCTTT
TRBV12-3/TRBV12-4	TRBJ1-2	.	few	CASSLSLWDTHAANYGYTF	TGTGCCAGCAGTTTAAGTCTATGGGACACCCATGCGGCTAACTATGGCTACACCTTC
TRBV12-3/TRBV12-4	TRBJ2-7	.	few	CASSPYLGYEQYF	TGTGCCAGCAGTCCCTACCTAGGCTACGAGCAGTACTTC
TRBV6-2/TRBV6-3	TRBJ1-2	.	.	CASSTGTAIGYTF	TGTGCCAGCAGCACGGGCACGGCTATTGGCTACACCTTC
TRBV18	TRBJ1-6	.	.	CASSRAGDFNSPLHF	TGTGCCAGCTCGCGGGCCGGGGACTTTAATTCACCCCTCCACTTT
TRBV3-1	TRBJ1-2	TRBD1	.	CASSQVDRDGGYTF	TGTGCCAGCAGCCAAGTGGACAGGGATGGTGGCTACACCTTC
TRBV12-3/TRBV12-4	TRBJ1-5	.	few	CASRTGTYAFGSNQPQHF	TGTGCCAGCAGAACCGGGACATACGCCTTTGGGAGCAATCAGCCCCAGCATTTT
TRBV20-1	TRBJ1-2	.	few	CSARPRGPFYGYTF	TGCAGTGCTCGCCCCCGGGGGCCCTTCTATGGCTACACCTTC
TRBV29-1	TRBJ1-2	.	.	CSVAGRSFGGYTF	TGCAGCGTCGCAGGACGGAGTTTCGGTGGCTACACCTTC
TRBV6-2/TRBV6-3	TRBJ1-5	.	few	CASSDSVVGNQPQHF	TGTGCCAGCAGCGACAGCGTTGTTGGCAATCAGCCCCAGCATTTT
TRBV4-3	TRBJ1-1	.	.	CASSQPGRGGHTEAFF	TGCGCCAGCAGCCAACCTGGGAGAGGAGGGCACACTGAAGCTTTCTTT
TRBV10-3	TRBJ1-1	.	few	CAISVRGPWNTEAFF	TGTGCCATCAGTGTCAGGGGACCCTGGAACACTGAAGCTTTCTTT
TRBV12-3/TRBV12-4	TRBJ1-6	.	many	CASSFGHSYNSPLHF	TGTGCCAGCAGTTTTGGGCACTCCTATAATTCACCCCTCCACTTT
TRBV18	TRBJ2-5	TRBD2	few	CASSPLGTSGGETQYF	TGTGCCAGCTCACCACTCGGGACTAGCGGGGGCGAGACCCAGTACTTC
TRBV4-1	TRBJ1-1	TRBD1	.	CASSRRGGMDTEAFF	TGCGCCAGCAGCCGCCGAGGGGGCATGGACACTGAAGCTTTCTTT
TRBV12-3/TRBV12-4	TRBJ1-1	.	few	CASSLQPDGYTEAFF	TGTGCCAGCAGTCTGCAGCCCGACGGGTACACTGAAGCTTTCTTT
TRBV7-3	TRBJ1-6	.	.	CASSLSGVGSPLHF	TGTGCCAGCAGCTTATCGGGGGTTGGATCACCCCTCCACTTT
TRBV7-2	TRBJ1-1	.	.	CASSPAGALNTEAFF	TGTGCCAGCAGCCCAGCCGGGGCACTGAACACTGAAGCTTTCTTT
TRBV7-2	TRBJ1-6	.	.	CASSQISGGLTSPLHF	TGTGCCAGCAGCCAAATATCGGGAGGGCTGACTTCACCCCTCCACTTT
TRBV7-6	TRBJ2-7	.	.	CASSPTPQGTNEQYF	TGTGCCAGCAGCCCCACCCCACAGGGTACGAACGAGCAGTACTTC
TRBV5-1	TRBJ1-2	.	.	CASSLRMGLHGYTF	TGCGCCAGCAGCTTGCGGATGGGCTTACATGGCTACACCTTC
TRBV5-1	TRBJ1-6	TRBD1	.	CASSLGGTGANNSPLHF	TGCGCCAGCAGCTTGGGGGGGACAGGTGCAAATAATTCACCCCTCCACTTT
TRBV5-1	TRBJ1-4	.	few	CASSKRSNEKLFF	TGCGCCAGCAGCAAAAGATCTAATGAAAAACTGTTTTTT
TRBV5-1	TRBJ1-1	.	.	CASSLEDRNTEAFF	TGCGCCAGCAGCTTGGAGGACAGGAACACTGAAGCTTTCTTT
TRBV25-1	TRBJ2-3	.	.	CASALRDGTDTQYF	TGTGCCAGCGCCCTCAGGGATGGCACAGATACGCAGTATTTT
TRBV15	TRBJ1-1	.	.	CATSRDAGTEAFF	TGTGCCACCAGCAGAGATGCGGGGACTGAAGCTTTCTTT
TRBV27	TRBJ2-5	TRBD2	.	CASRPGLAGGETQYF	TGTGCCAGTAGACCGGGACTAGCGGGAGGAGAGACCCAGTACTTC
TRBV25-1	TRBJ2-5	.	.	CASSETEVRQETQYF	TGTGCCAGCAGTGAAACGGAGGTCAGGCAAGAGACCCAGTACTTC
TRBV7-2	TRBJ1-5	.	.	CASSLAGSQGQPQHF	TGTGCCAGCAGCTTAGCGGGCAGTCAAGGGCAGCCCCAGCATTTT
TRBV12-3/TRBV12-4	TRBJ2-3	TRBD1	.	CASGTATDTQYF	TGTGCCAGCGGGACAGCCACAGATACGCAGTATTTT
TRBV5-1	TRBJ1-2	TRBD1	.	CASSRGQEGYGYTF	TGCGCCAGCAGCAGGGGACAGGAGGGCTATGGCTACACCTTC
TRBV20-1	TRBJ1-2	.	.	CSAKGAGNYGYTF	TGCAGTGCTAAAGGGGCAGGAAACTATGGCTACACCTTC
TRBV7-9	TRBJ1-1	.	.	CASRGLSEAFF	TGTGCCAGCAGAGGTTTAAGCGAAGCTTTCTTT
TRBV28	TRBJ1-2	.	once	CASSQKTGYTF	TGTGCCAGCAGCCAAAAAACGGGCTACACCTTC
TRBV11-2	TRBJ1-4	.	.	CASSLDPGWSNEKLFF	TGTGCCAGCAGCTTAGATCCGGGTTGGAGTAATGAAAAACTGTTTTTT
TRBV11-2	TRBJ1-3	.	.	CASSFGGTIYF	TGTGCCAGCAGCTTCGGAGGCACCATATATTTT
TRBV20-1	TRBJ2-3	.	.	CSASGILTDTQYF	TGCAGTGCTTCCGGGATTCTCACAGATACGCAGTATTTT
TRBV7-2	TRBJ1-4	.	.	CASSRGSTNEKLFF	TGTGCCAGCAGCCGGGGCTCCACTAATGAAAAACTGTTTTTT
TRBV28	TRBJ1-2	.	.	CASAGSYGYTF	TGTGCCAGCGCAGGCAGCTATGGCTACACCTTC
TRBV28	TRBJ1-2	.	.	CASTVRRGKDGYTF	TGTGCCAGCACCGTCAGGAGGGGTAAAGATGGCTACACCTTC
TRBV19	TRBJ1-5	.	.	CASSIDSRRNQPQHF	TGTGCCAGTAGTATTGACAGCCGCCGCAATCAGCCCCAGCATTTT
TRBV12-3/TRBV12-4	TRBJ2-7	.	.	CASSLSGVSYEQYF	TGTGCCAGCAGTCTCTCGGGGGTCTCCTACGAGCAGTACTTC
TRBV5-1	TRBJ2-1	.	.	CASSLVLVDEQFF	TGCGCCAGCAGCCTAGTGCTGGTGGATGAGCAGTTCTTC
TRBV20-1	TRBJ2-3	TRBD2	.	CSASSGGTDTQYF	TGCAGTGCTTCGAGCGGGGGCACAGATACGCAGTATTTT
TRBV29-1	TRBJ2-3	TRBD2	.	CSVEDLVASSGGAPSTDTQYF	TGCAGCGTTGAAGATTTGGTAGCGTCTAGCGGGGGGGCCCCGAGCACAGATACGCAGTATTTT
TRBV5-1	TRBJ1-1	.	.	CASSLVGPEAFF	TGCGCCAGCAGCTTGGTAGGGCCTGAAGCTTTCTTT
TRBV28	TRBJ1-1	.	.	CASSAVLVKAFF	TGTGCCAGCAGTGCCGTCCTGGTTAAAGCTTTCTTT
TRBV11-2	TRBJ2-3	.	once	CASSLAGPDTQYF	TGTGCCAGCAGCTTGGCAGGGCCAGATACGCAGTATTTT
TRBV28	TRBJ2-7	.	once	CASTSISYEQYF	TGTGCCAGCACCTCCATCTCCTACGAGCAGTACTTC
TRBV10-3	TRBJ1-1	.	few	CAISESGKVTEAFF	TGTGCCATCAGTGAGTCGGGAAAGGTCACTGAAGCTTTCTTT
TRBV21-1	TRBJ1-5	.	.	CASSKWDRRPSNQPQHF	TGTGCCAGCAGCAAATGGGACAGGCGTCCCAGCAATCAGCCCCAGCATTTT
TRBV28	TRBJ1-3	.	.	CASSTRRVGNTIYF	TGTGCCAGCAGTACCCGCAGGGTTGGAAACACCATATATTTT
TRBV7-8	TRBJ1-1	.	.	CASRGKNTEAFF	TGTGCCAGCAGAGGGAAGAACACTGAAGCTTTCTTT
TRBV20-1	TRBJ1-5	TRBD1	.	CSACRTGGDLVVQPQHF	TGCAGTGCCTGCCGGACAGGGGGGGACCTGGTCGTTCAGCCCCAGCATTTT
TRBV20-1	TRBJ1-1	TRBD1	many	CSAVGQGKLAEAFF	TGCAGTGCGGTTGGACAGGGAAAGCTCGCTGAAGCTTTCTTT
TRBV28	TRBJ2-5	.	.	CASSMLTGSGTQYF	TGTGCCAGCAGTATGCTAACAGGGTCTGGGACCCAGTACTTC